The source of this T cell receptor beta chain is a study of shared clonotypes between healthy human individuals. The CDR3 sequence is 16 residues long. Germline CDR1 SGDLS, CDR2 YYNGEE. The trim removed 4 bases at V and 5 bases at J, leaving 11 bases unmatched. Measured with immunoSEQ multiplex PCR; TCRdb has only the in-frame clones, and not every one. The repertoire includes some 1 million clones, around four fifths of them detected once, and about 1.4% sits in the top ten. This sequence joins TRBV9 and TRBJ2-5, with 10 bases aligning to TRBD1. This sequence originates from a man between 18 and 35 years old in good health. Sequenced sample: memory CD4+ T cells sorted from blood. Documented subset: CD45RA-negative fraction. CDR3 bases: TGTGCCAGCAGCATGACCGGGACAGGGGTTTTGGAGACCCAGTACTTC. Translating it yields CASSMTGTGVLETQYF.